Listed below are T cell receptor beta chains from one sample, sequenced in a study of response to subunit inactivated influenza vaccine. MiXCR, applied by TCRdb to the RT-PCR reads, yields one record per CDR3 protein. The repertoire holds hundreds of thousands of distinct CDR3 sequences, with about 20% as singletons. Source: PBMCs from blood, taken about 20 months after vaccination. These receptors were collected from a man in his fifties or sixties who received an inactivated influenza vaccine. CDR3s leave out the opening cysteine and the closing phenylalanine or tryptophan.

TRBV7-2	TRBJ2-4	ASSLDGTAKNIQY
TRBV3-1	TRBJ2-6	ASSQDIGANVLT
TRBV7-9	TRBJ2-3	ASGRSPTSTDTQY
TRBV5-1	TRBJ2-4	ASSWASGGASNIQY
TRBV11-2	TRBJ2-1	ASSLDPANNEQL
TRBV18	TRBJ1-4	ASSPGGSDGLVGGLF
TRBV20-1	TRBJ1-1	SARRDGYGAF
TRBV5-6	TRBJ2-2	ASSATSGANTGELF
TRBV12-3/TRBV12-4	TRBJ1-5	ASRLTGGAEPQH
TRBV10-1	TRBJ1-1	ASSESAGPGAEAF
TRBV20-1	TRBJ1-5	SAIPDRGRYSNQPQH
TRBV7-2	TRBJ2-7	ASSSQRGSRREQY
TRBV5-4	TRBJ1-6	ASSADRERSPLH
TRBV6-2/TRBV6-3	TRBJ1-5	ASGTGPGSQPQH
TRBV7-2	TRBJ1-4	ASTPTGTGDEKLF
TRBV12-3/TRBV12-4	TRBJ1-2	ASSSGLGGYT
TRBV29-1	TRBJ2-2	SVHGTANTGELF
TRBV4-3	TRBJ2-3	ASSQGVLGTGGLTQY
TRBV12-3/TRBV12-4	TRBJ1-6	ASSLAETNSPLH
TRBV11-2	TRBJ2-7	ASSPGLAAYEQY
TRBV6-2/TRBV6-3	TRBJ1-1	ASSLGRARNTEAF
TRBV7-9	TRBJ1-2	ASSLASRLVDGYT
TRBV11-2	TRBJ1-5	ASSLGLRRAGDGQPQH
TRBV29-1	TRBJ2-5	SVDRQGATQY
TRBV7-8	TRBJ2-1	ASSLDPSGTHNEQF
TRBV10-3	TRBJ2-1	AIRGTSGNSYNEQF
TRBV12-3/TRBV12-4	TRBJ2-4	ASSPSGSLTKNIQY
TRBV20-1	TRBJ1-5	SARDPYSDQPQH
TRBV6-2/TRBV6-3	TRBJ1-5	ASTGFNQPQH
TRBV7-9	TRBJ1-6	ASSLDPGQGNSPLH
TRBV7-8	TRBJ2-3	ASSRHGDFGTRTDTQY
TRBV11-2	TRBJ2-7	ASSEQFYEQY
TRBV6-2/TRBV6-3	TRBJ2-5	ASSYSDRGGETQY
TRBV7-2	TRBJ1-5	ASSLVDWGQSAQH
TRBV20-1	TRBJ1-6	SARDHRGLVYNSPLH
TRBV11-3	TRBJ2-1	ASSFGLAADYNEQF
TRBV12-3/TRBV12-4	TRBJ1-4	ASSFRAVEKLF
TRBV6-5	TRBJ1-4	ASSYGPATNEKLF
TRBV16	TRBJ1-5	ASSQSRRGGQPQH
TRBV12-3/TRBV12-4	TRBJ1-1	ASSPQGWEGDTEAF
TRBV12-3/TRBV12-4	TRBJ1-4	ASSSGQNEKLL
TRBV7-7	TRBJ2-5	ASSREGYQETQY
TRBV5-6	TRBJ1-2	ASRLQENYGYT
TRBV10-3	TRBJ1-1	AISQQGMKSEAF
TRBV6-2/TRBV6-3	TRBJ1-5	ASSYSSGPQH
TRBV29-1	TRBJ2-5	STISTSGTETQY
TRBV19	TRBJ1-1	ASSMVGNTEAF
TRBV18	TRBJ1-6	ASSPTGQGGNSPLH
TRBV20-1	TRBJ1-1	SATRGGNTEAF
TRBV21-1	TRBJ2-7	ASSRQEQY
TRBV9	TRBJ1-1	ASGRDRGRALNTEAF
TRBV30	TRBJ2-1	AVPGLAGSYNEQF
TRBV12-3/TRBV12-4	TRBJ2-1	ASSLYGPLHEQF
TRBV6-6	TRBJ1-2	ASSYEGNYGYT
TRBV20-1	TRBJ1-1	SAEGQGPTEAF
TRBV7-9	TRBJ1-1	ASSLNDRAEAF
TRBV6-2/TRBV6-3	TRBJ1-1	ASSYSQQEGNTEAF
TRBV10-2	TRBJ1-6	ASSESGTGISPLH